Below, one T cell receptor beta chain is given with its context. These data come from a study of T cells after posttransplantation cyclophosphamide. Busulfan-fludarabine conditioning, marrow transplant, and cyclophosphamide on days +3 and +4 were administered. The CDR3 loop spans 19 amino acids. The table came from immunoSEQ multiplex PCR; TCRdb's copy has only in-frame clones and leaves some out. This sample carries around 13,000 clones, none of them present only once. The sequencing here drew on PBMCs, taken after allogeneic stem cell transplant with posttransplant cyclophosphamide. The TCR sequence derives from a female patient in her thirties or forties who received an allogeneic stem cell transplant from an unrelated donor, was CMV-positive, and had acute GVHD only. A share of the T cells may be of graft donor origin. V gene TRBV21-1 combines with J gene TRBJ1-2; the DNA was not used to check the table's D call, TRBD1. TRBV21-1 is an annotated pseudogene. This chain's CDR3 is CASSSLGIKDSLWAYGYTF. DNA of the CDR3: TGTGCCAGCAGCTCCCTGGGGATCAAAGACAGTCTATGGGCCTATGGCTACACCTTC.